The 30 T cell receptor beta chains presented below share a single source sample, sequenced in a study of shared T cell receptors in the human thymus. Produced via immunoSEQ multiplex PCR; TCRdb's table is partial and in-frame only. The sample holds some 660,000 clones, 87% seen once. These data also formed part of another study, on human thymus T cells.

Sequenced input: thymocytes. These receptors were collected from a boy under two years old with a congenital heart defect.

The chain links TRBV28 to TRBJ1-4, with a possible D match to TRBD1 (6 bases). The germline V gene has CDR1 MDHEN and CDR2 SYDVKM. Trimming shortened V by 6 bases and J by 7 bases, and 18 bases separated the two germline ends. The CDR3 extends over 15 amino acids. This CDR3 is CASRSYRALTEKLFF. CDR3 DNA: TGTGCCAGCAGGTCCTACAGGGCCCTTACTGAAAAACTGTTTTTT. The full variable domain, rest sourced from reference TRBV28 and TRBJ1-4, is DVKVTQSSRYLVKRTGEKVFLECVQDMDHENMFWYRQDPGLGLRLIYFSYDVKMKEKGDIPEGYSVSREKKERFSLILESASTNQTSMYLCASRSYRALTEKLFFGSGTQLSVL.

The genes are TRBV2 and TRBJ2-7; TRBD1 matches at 9 bases. Trimming took 1 base from V and 6 from J; bases not matched to a gene: 10. CDR3 length equals 16 residues. Germline loops: CDR1 SNHLY, CDR2 FYNNEI. The CDR3 DNA reads TGTGCCAGCAGTGAAGTTTACCGGGACAGGGTCGGCGAGCAGTACTTC. It codes for CASSEVYRDRVGEQYF.

The J gene is TRBJ1-1, the V gene TRBV27; D not resolved. Germline loops: CDR1 MNHEY, CDR2 SMNVEV (reference sequence). Trimming removed 5 bases from V and 3 bases from J, with 7 bases in between. The length of the CDR3 is 12 residues. The CDR3 protein is CASSHGDTEAFF. CDR3 in DNA: TGTGCCAGCAGTCACGGGGACACTGAAGCTTTCTTT.

The chain combines TRBV30 with TRBJ1-1; no firm D call. Germline V gene lookup returns CDR1 GTSNPN and CDR2 SVGIG (reference sequence). V was shortened by 1 base and J by 2 bases, with 5 bases between the two germline ends. This CDR3 has 12 amino acids. CDR3 residues: CAWSADNTEAFF. CDR3 sequence (DNA): TGTGCCTGGAGTGCAGATAACACTGAAGCTTTCTTT.

V is TRBV2 and J is TRBJ2-3, with 8 bases matching TRBD2. The CDR3 runs 15 residues. Germline trimming cut 4 bases from V and 5 bases from J; bases unmatched to any gene: 8. Germline V gene lookup returns CDR1 SNHLY and CDR2 FYNNEI. CDR3 DNA: TGTGCCAGCAGTGTGGGACGGGGGGGGAAAGATACGCAGTATTTT. Its protein is CASSVGRGGKDTQYF.

This clone was picked up one time. This chain joins TRBV4-3 and TRBJ2-7; 8 nucleotides agree with TRBD2. Germline loops: CDR1 LGHNA, CDR2 YSLEER. V lost 0 bases, J lost 1 base, and 5 bases stayed unmatched. CDR3 size: 16 residues. The CDR3 here is CASSQDFSGGSYEQYF. The CDR3 DNA sequence: TGCGCCAGCAGCCAAGATTTCAGCGGGGGTTCCTACGAGCAGTACTTC.

This clone was detected only a few times. The chain carries TRBV10-1 and TRBJ2-7; D call uncertain. The CDR3 is made up of 12 amino acids. The V gene lost 4 bases and the J gene lost 0 bases, with 4 bases spanning the gap. The germline CDR1 and CDR2 sequences are WNHNN and SYGVQD (reference sequence). The CDR3 is CASSVSSYEQYF. The CDR3 nucleotides are TGCGCCAGCAGTGTCTCCTCCTACGAGCAGTACTTC.

The chain couples TRBV5-8 to TRBJ2-7; 9 bases fit TRBD2. This CDR3 comprises 15 residues. The junction had 11 bases not matched to a gene; V was cut back by 4 bases and J by 6 bases. CDR1 SGHTS and CDR2 YDEGEE come from the germline V gene. CDR3 coding DNA: TGTGCCAGCAGCAATGGGCGGGGACTAGCAGCCGAGCAGTACTTC. It specifies CASSNGRGLAAEQYF.

The J gene is TRBJ1-4, the V gene TRBV7-9, with a weak D call TRBD1 (5 bases). Germline-derived CDR1 and CDR2 are SEHNR and FQNEAQ (reference sequence). CDR3 length: 14 amino acids. V was cut by 4 bases and J by 8 bases, with 14 bases left in between. CDR3 in amino acids: CASSSPGLREKLFF. As DNA, the CDR3 is TGTGCCAGCAGCTCGCCGGGACTGAGGGAAAAACTGTTTTTT.

The chain uses TRBV14 and TRBJ1-4, with 7 bases fitting TRBD1. The CDR3 sequence is 15 residues long. Trimming cost V 3 bases and J 8 bases; bases outside gene matches: 9. Per the germline V gene, CDR1 is SGHDN and CDR2 is FVKESK. This chain's CDR3 is CASSQAEQGGEKLFF. CDR3 DNA: TGTGCCAGCAGCCAGGCGGAGCAGGGGGGCGAAAAACTGTTTTTT. The full variable domain, rest sourced from reference TRBV14 and TRBJ1-4, is EAGVTQFPSHSVIEKGQTVTLRCDPISGHDNLYWYRRVMGKEIKFLLHFVKESKQDESGMPNNRFLAERTGGTYSTLKVQPAELEDSGVYFCASSQAEQGGEKLFFGSGTQLSVL.

The gene calls are TRBV7-9 and TRBJ1-3; D unresolved. Looked up from germline, CDR1 is SEHNR and CDR2 is FQNEAQ (reference sequence). The CDR3 consists of 14 residues. V was shortened by 4 bases and J by 5 bases, with 12 bases between the two germline ends. The CDR3 nucleotides are TGTGCCAGCAGCTCCATCAGGTATAGAAACACCATATATTTT. Translation gives CASSSIRYRNTIYF. The full variable domain, completed using reference TRBV7-9 and TRBJ1-3, is DTGVSQNPRHKITKRGQNVTFRCDPISEHNRLYWYRQTLGQGPEFLTYFQNEAQLEKSRLLSDRFSAERPKGSFSTLEIQRTEQGDSAMYLCASSSIRYRNTIYFGEGSWLTVV.

The CDR3 loop is CASSLGQPYNEQFF. The CDR3 region has the DNA TGTGCCAGCAGCTTAGGACAGCCCTACAATGAGCAGTTCTTC. The rearrangement uses TRBV11-3 and TRBJ2-1; a weak D match, TRBD1 (5 bases). The CDR3 has 14 amino acids. Trimming shortened V by 1 base and J by 2 bases, and 6 bases separated the two germline ends. CDR1 and CDR2 from the germline V gene are SGHNT and YENEEA.

The genes are TRBV12-5 and TRBJ1-5; D is unclear. CDR1 LGHNT and CDR2 FRNRAP come from the germline V gene. The CDR3 runs to 19 residues. The V end was cut by 6 bases, the J end by 0 bases, with 24 bases between. Here the CDR3 DNA reads TGTGCTAGTGGATGGGGAGTTGGGCCCCGGCTCTATAGCAATCAGCCCCAGCATTTT. Its translation is CASGWGVGPRLYSNQPQHF.

The genes are TRBV4-1 and TRBJ1-6; TRBD1 agrees at 8 bases. CDR3 length: 16 amino acids. Germline loops: CDR1 MGHRA, CDR2 YSYEKL. V shed 1 base and J 9 bases; nucleotides not matched to a gene: 8. This chain's CDR3 is CASSQARQGARSPLHF. CDR3 bases: TGCGCCAGCAGCCAAGCCCGGCAGGGGGCTCGTTCACCCCTCCACTTT.

The J gene is TRBJ2-7, the V gene TRBV4-3; 8 bases are a match to TRBD1. The germline gives CDR1 LGHNA, CDR2 YSLEER. The CDR3 extends over 17 amino acids. V lost 0 bases, J lost 2 bases, and 9 bases stayed unmatched. This chain's CDR3 is CASSQECWTGLPYEQYF. The CDR3 DNA is TGCGCCAGCAGCCAAGAATGTTGGACAGGGTTGCCCTACGAGCAGTACTTC.

The rearrangement links TRBV19 to TRBJ1-6, with D perhaps matching TRBD1 (5 bases). Germline V gene lookup returns CDR1 LNHDA and CDR2 SQIVND (reference sequence). The CDR3 covers 16 residues. The V end lost 3 bases, the J end lost 7 bases, and 16 bases lay between the germline ends. In DNA form, the CDR3 reads TGTGCCAGTAGTATCCAGGGTATGGATCCCAATTCACCCCTCCACTTT. Its protein product is CASSIQGMDPNSPLHF.

Regarding this clone: This sample includes further DNA sequences coding for the same CDR3. The chain recombines TRBV27 with TRBJ1-5; D call uncertain. This CDR3 has 14 residues. Trimming pared 2 bases from V and 3 bases from J, leaving 8 bases between. Germline V gives CDR1 MNHEY, CDR2 SMNVEV (reference sequence). The DNA of the CDR3 is TGTGCCAGCAGTTTACGAGGTTACAATCAGCCCCAGCATTTT. Translated: CASSLRGYNQPQHF.

V gene TRBV30 combines with J gene TRBJ1-3, with D possibly being TRBD1 (5 bases). Trimming removed 5 bases at V and 0 bases at J, with 23 bases between. This CDR3 contains 18 residues. Germline V lookup: CDR1 GTSNPN, CDR2 SVGIG (reference sequence). The DNA for the CDR3 is TGTGCCTGGGAAGACAGCCCATTTTCGTCTTTCTCTGGAAACACCATATATTTT. Its protein product is CAWEDSPFSSFSGNTIYF.

This sequence joins TRBV18 and TRBJ1-1; 8 positions match TRBD1. Trimming took 3 bases from V and 4 from J; bases not matched to a gene: 1. Germline CDR1 KGHSH, CDR2 LQKENI. This CDR3 has 13 residues. DNA of the CDR3: TGTGCCAGCTCACCGCAGGGGGCCACTGAAGCTTTCTTT. Its protein product is CASSPQGATEAFF.

The chain carries TRBV4-2 and TRBJ2-6, with D possibly being TRBD1 (5 bases). The CDR3 spans 17 residues. V was trimmed by 4 bases and J by 0 bases, leaving 13 bases between them. Per the germline V gene, CDR1 is LGHNA and CDR2 is YNFKEQ. CDR3 nucleotide sequence: TGTGCCAGCAGCCTAGGACATAGCTTCTCTGGGGCCAACGTCCTGACTTTC. Protein product: CASSLGHSFSGANVLTF.

The sample holds one count of this clone. The V and J genes are TRBV5-3 and TRBJ1-5; the D is unclear. TRBV5-3 is an open reading frame, and its role is uncertain. Trimming took 0 bases from V and 1 from J, leaving 14 bases between them. The CDR3 runs 17 residues. DNA for the CDR3: TGTGCCAGAAGCTTGGCACGTCCAGCGGCGAGCAATCAGCCCCAGCATTTT. Its protein product is CARSLARPAASNQPQHF.

The chain links TRBV28 to TRBJ1-4; TRBD1 matches at 7 bases. With 7 bases clipped from V and 4 bases from J, the junction kept 6 bases outside the gene matches. CDR1 is MDHEN and CDR2 is SYDVKM in the germline V gene. The CDR3 has 14 residues. CDR3 residues: CASNYRDSNEKLFF. DNA for the CDR3: TGTGCCAGCAACTACCGGGACAGTAATGAAAAACTGTTTTTT.

This clone was picked up a small number of times. The chain employs TRBV28 and TRBJ1-5, with D perhaps matching TRBD1 (5 bases). CDR1 is MDHEN, CDR2 SYDVKM, per germline. This CDR3 contains 16 residues. Trimming pared 3 bases from V and 2 bases from J, leaving 14 bases between. This CDR3 is CASSFGGGEGNQPQHF. The CDR3 DNA reads as TGTGCCAGCAGTTTCGGGGGGGGTGAAGGCAATCAGCCCCAGCATTTT.

This chain uses TRBV7-9 with TRBJ1-5; maybe TRBD1 (6 bases). Germline V gives CDR1 SEHNR, CDR2 FQNEAQ (reference sequence). The V end was cut by 5 bases, the J end by 0 bases, with 8 bases between. The CDR3 is 14 amino acids. CDR3 coding DNA: TGTGCCAGCAGCCTACAGGGTAGCAATCAGCCCCAGCATTTT. Translating gives CASSLQGSNQPQHF.

This clone was observed a single time. Written as DNA, the CDR3 is TGCGCCAGCAGACATAACACTGAAGCTTTCTTT. As protein: CASRHNTEAFF. This chain uses TRBV5-1 with TRBJ1-1, with no clear D. There are 11 residues in the CDR3. Trimming removed 5 bases from V and 2 bases from J, with 4 bases in between. CDR1 is SGHRS and CDR2 is YFSETQ in the germline V gene.

V and J are TRBV6-1 and TRBJ1-6, with D perhaps TRBD1 (5 bases). V was clipped by 0 bases and J by 4 bases, with 13 bases between them. The CDR3 runs to 17 residues. Germline V gene lookup returns CDR1 MNHNS and CDR2 SASEGT. The CDR3 reads CASSEASRQKYNSPLHF. The CDR3 DNA is TGTGCCAGCAGTGAAGCGAGCCGACAGAAATATAATTCACCCCTCCACTTT.

Only a few counts were recorded for this clone. The V gene is TRBV2, the J gene TRBJ2-7; 12 bases agree with TRBD2. The CDR3 has 14 amino acids. The J segment lost 1 base and the V segment lost 6 bases, leaving 1 base of the junction unmatched. Germline assignment: CDR1 SNHLY and CDR2 FYNNEI. The CDR3 loop reads CASRGLAGSYEQYF. DNA of the CDR3: TGTGCCAGCAGAGGACTAGCGGGGTCCTACGAGCAGTACTTC.

The table lists this clone with a few counts. V usage is TRBV5-1 and J usage is TRBJ1-1; D gene ambiguous. The CDR3 is 14 residues long. Germline CDR1 reads SGHRS; CDR2 reads YFSETQ. The V and J ends lost 1 base and 2 bases respectively, with 9 bases between them. CDR3 sequence (DNA): TGCGCCAGCAGCTTGCTCCAGGCTAACACTGAAGCTTTCTTT. Its protein product is CASSLLQANTEAFF. The full variable domain, with the rest looked up from reference TRBV5-1 and TRBJ1-1, is KAGVTQTPRYLIKTRGQQVTLSCSPISGHRSVSWYQQTPGQGLQFLFEYFSETQRNKGNFPGRFSGRQFSNSRSEMNVSTLELGDSALYLCASSLLQANTEAFFGQGTRLTVV.

The chain couples TRBV19 to TRBJ1-1, with D unclear. This CDR3 is 16 amino acids long. Trimming left V 4 bases short and J 5 bases short, with 20 bases between. CDR1 is LNHDA, CDR2 SQIVND, per germline (reference sequence). CDR3 DNA: TGTGCCAGTAGTAGAGAGAGGGCAGGAGGTTTAACTGAAGCTTTCTTT. Translation: CASSRERAGGLTEAFF.

CDR3 sequence: CSVDSGNHEQYF. The CDR3 DNA reads as TGCAGCGTTGATAGCGGGAATCACGAGCAGTACTTC. The J gene is TRBJ2-7, the V gene TRBV29-1, with 8 bases identical to TRBD2. Per the germline V gene, CDR1 is SQVTM and CDR2 is ANQGSEA. Unmatched junction bases numbered 3, after V lost 3 bases and J lost 5 bases. The CDR3 sequence is 12 residues long.